These 31 T cell receptor beta chains were all obtained from the same sample, sequenced in a study of response to subunit inactivated influenza vaccine. In TCRdb, the RT-PCR reads were re-called with MiXCR into one record per CDR3 protein. Of about 300,000 distinct CDR3 sequences listed, 21% were seen once; the top ten hold roughly 10%. The specimen comprised PBMCs from blood, sampled approximately 22 months after vaccination. These receptors were obtained from a man between 50 and 75 years old who received an inactivated influenza vaccine.

This chain joins TRBV7-9 and TRBJ2-3; D unclear. This CDR3 spans 15 amino acids. In germline, CDR1 is SEHNR, CDR2 FQNEAQ (reference sequence). The ends were cut back, 1 base at V and 0 bases at J, with 8 bases in the middle. The CDR3 protein is CASSLVVGSTDTQYF. The CDR3 nucleotides read TGTGCCAGCAGCTTAGTCGTGGGTAGCACAGATACGCAGTATTTT. The variable domain in full, with the rest retrieved from reference TRBV7-9 and TRBJ2-3, is DTGVSQNPRHKITKRGQNVTFRCDPISEHNRLYWYRQTLGQGPEFLTYFQNEAQLEKSRLLSDRFSAERPKGSFSTLEIQRTEQGDSAMYLCASSLVVGSTDTQYFGPGTRLTVL.

The gene calls are TRBV29-1 and TRBJ2-1, with 12 bases identical to TRBD2. Looked up from germline, CDR1 is SQVTM and CDR2 is ANQGSEA. The CDR3 is made up of 14 amino acids. The trim removed 6 bases at V and 7 bases at J, leaving 7 bases unmatched. In DNA form, the CDR3 reads TGCAGCGTGGACCGGCTAGCGGGAGGGAATGAGCAGTTCTTC. This sequence encodes CSVDRLAGGNEQFF.

This clonotype was counted a few times. The chain has TRBV12-3 or TRBV12-4 and TRBJ2-3; D is unresolved. Trimming took 1 base from V and 2 from J, leaving 7 bases between them. The length of the CDR3 is 14 residues. The CDR3: CASSLGVDTDTQYF. The CDR3 DNA sequence: TGTGCCAGCAGTTTAGGGGTGGACACAGATACGCAGTATTTT.

The gene calls are TRBV11-2 and TRBJ2-5; weak D call: TRBD1 (5 bases). Trimming shortened V by 0 bases and J by 6 bases, and 8 bases separated the two germline ends. CDR1 is SGHAT, CDR2 FQNNGV, per germline. The CDR3 length is 13 residues. The CDR3 loop reads CASSLDRVKTQYF. Written as DNA, the CDR3 is TGTGCCAGCAGCTTAGACAGGGTAAAGACCCAGTACTTC.

This clonotype turned up a few times. The V and J genes are TRBV29-1 and TRBJ1-3; no firm D call. The CDR3 is made up of 14 amino acids. Germline loops: CDR1 SQVTM, CDR2 ANQGSEA. V was trimmed by 4 bases and J by 2 bases, leaving 12 bases between them. CDR3 nucleotides: TGCAGCGTTGCCGACGGGGATGCTGGAAACACCATATATTTT. It codes for CSVADGDAGNTIYF.

In its sample, this clonotype was seen many times. This sequence joins TRBV6-2 or TRBV6-3 and TRBJ1-4, with D unclear. Deletions cut 6 bases from V and 0 bases from J, with 2 bases between. The germline gives CDR1 MNHEY, CDR2 SVGEGT. The CDR3 is made up of 12 amino acids. The CDR3: CASRTTNEKLFF. DNA for the CDR3: TGTGCCAGCAGGACAACTAATGAAAAACTGTTTTTT.

The sample holds many counts of this clonotype. The V gene is TRBV19, the J gene TRBJ2-2; D not certain. V dropped 2 bases and J dropped 3 bases, with 13 bases sitting between them. The CDR3 covers 16 residues. Germline-derived CDR1 and CDR2 are LNHDA and SQIVND (reference sequence). The CDR3 region has the DNA TGTGCCAGTAGTATAAAAGGTCGTCGGGACACCGGGGAGCTGTTTTTT. Protein: CASSIKGRRDTGELFF. Variable domain in full (rest from reference TRBV19 and TRBJ2-2): DGGITQSPKYLFRKEGQNVTLSCEQNLNHDAMYWYRQDPGQGLRLIYYSQIVNDFQKGDIAEGYSVSREKKESFPLTVTSAQKNPTAFYLCASSIKGRRDTGELFFGEGSRLTVL.

The chain employs TRBV20-1 and TRBJ2-7, with TRBD1 identical over 9 bases. The CDR3 runs to 15 residues. Germline CDR1 is DFQATT and CDR2 is SNEGSKA (reference sequence). V shed 6 bases and J 1 base; nucleotides not matched to a gene: 10. The DNA for the CDR3 is TGCAGTGCCGTTACCCCCGGGACAGGGTCCTACGAGCAGTACTTC. Its translation: CSAVTPGTGSYEQYF.

This clonotype qualifies as medium-sized. This sequence joins TRBV7-9 and TRBJ1-4; D not resolved. The CDR3 covers 13 residues. CDR1 SEHNR and CDR2 FQNEAQ come from the germline V gene (reference sequence). V shed 8 bases and J shed 8 bases, with 15 bases lying between them. CDR3 residues: CASAEVGDEKLFF. In DNA form, the CDR3 reads TGTGCCAGCGCCGAAGTTGGCGACGAAAAACTGTTTTTT.

This clonotype has more than one count but fewer than ten. The chain recombines TRBV9 with TRBJ1-2, with D unclear. Germline V CDR1 and CDR2: SGDLS, YYNGEE. V lost 1 base and J lost 3, with 13 bases in between. The CDR3 totals 15 residues. The CDR3: CASSVRVDGDYGYTF. Here the CDR3 DNA reads TGTGCCAGCAGCGTACGGGTGGACGGCGACTATGGCTACACCTTC.

Details on this clonotype: A much larger clone differs from this one at a single base, so this may be a read error. Here the CDR3 omits its conserved ending phenylalanine or tryptophan, so a read error is the likely source. V gene TRBV6-2 or TRBV6-3 combines with J gene TRBJ1-6; the D is unclear. The V gene's germline CDR1 is MNHEY and CDR2 SVGEGT. CDR3 length equals 16 residues. V was pared by 2 bases and J by 9 bases, with 17 bases between. Here the CDR3 reads CASSYPTTHLGSPLHI. The CDR3, as DNA: TGTGCCAGCAGTTACCCAACGACCCATTTGGGTTCACCCCTCCACATT.

The sample holds a few counts of this clonotype. The rearrangement uses TRBV5-1 and TRBJ2-3, with a weak D call TRBD2 (6 bases). Germline V lookup: CDR1 SGHRS, CDR2 YFSETQ. Trimming cost V 0 bases and J 4 bases, with 15 bases left between them. This CDR3 has 16 amino acids. In DNA form, the CDR3 reads TGCGCCAGCAGCTTGGAACGGGGGTCCTTCGCAGATACGCAGTATTTT. Its translation: CASSLERGSFADTQYF.

This clonotype was seen once. The J gene is TRBJ2-7, the V gene TRBV5-1; 7 bases map to TRBD1. This CDR3 is built from 13 residues. The V and J ends lost 0 bases and 6 bases, in that order; junction bases with no gene match: 3. Looked up from germline, CDR1 is SGHRS and CDR2 is YFSETQ. As DNA, the CDR3 is TGCGCCAGCAGCTTGGAGGGGGCAGGCGAGCAGTACTTC. Translated, it gives CASSLEGAGEQYF.

This clonotype was seen a few times. The V and J genes are TRBV28 and TRBJ2-5; 8 positions agree with TRBD2. With V trimmed by 2 bases and J by 5 bases, 1 base remained unmatched. Germline CDR1 reads MDHEN; CDR2 reads SYDVKM. The CDR3 sequence is 13 residues long. The CDR3 spells CASSLREGETQYF. CDR3 bases: TGTGCCAGCAGTTTACGGGAGGGGGAGACCCAGTACTTC.

This clonotype showed up just a few times. The chain combines TRBV29-1 with TRBJ2-2, with D possibly matching TRBD2 (5 bases). Germline V gene data show CDR1 as SQVTM and CDR2 as ANQGSEA. The CDR3 extends over 12 amino acids. V lost 1 base, J lost 5 bases, and 5 bases lay in between. In nucleotides, the CDR3 is TGCAGCGTTGAAGTAGCGACCGGGGAGCTGTTTTTT. Its translation: CSVEVATGELFF.

The chain combines TRBV6-5 with TRBJ1-2, with a tentative D call TRBD1 (5 bases). Trimming shortened V by 0 bases and J by 7 bases, and 9 bases separated the two germline ends. The germline V gene encodes CDR1 MNHEY and CDR2 SVGAGI. This CDR3 comprises 13 residues. The CDR3 coding sequence is TGTGCCAGCAGTTACTCGGGGGGACCTGGCTACACCTTC. This gives the protein CASSYSGGPGYTF.

The V and J genes are TRBV6-9 and TRBJ1-1; TRBD1 matches at 8 bases. Unmatched junction bases numbered 5, after V lost 4 bases and J lost 4 bases. CDR1 is MNHGY, CDR2 SVAAGI, per germline. The CDR3 is made up of 14 amino acids. In DNA, the CDR3 is TGTGCCAGCAGTTCAGGGGGCTGGGGCACTGAAGCTTTCTTT. It specifies CASSSGGWGTEAFF.

The chain combines TRBV12-3 or TRBV12-4 with TRBJ1-6; D is unresolved. The CDR3 contains 14 residues. The V end was cut by 1 base, the J end by 5 bases, with 6 bases between. The chain's CDR3 is CASSLGIDNSPLHF. CDR3 sequence (DNA): TGTGCCAGCAGTTTAGGCATAGATAATTCACCCCTCCACTTT.

This clonotype was recorded a few times. The chain employs TRBV28 and TRBJ1-1; D may be TRBD1 (6 bases). V lost 5 bases and J 0 bases, leaving 19 bases between the germline ends. CDR3 length: 17 amino acids. Germline lookup yields CDR1 MDHEN and CDR2 SYDVKM. CDR3 bases: TGTGCCAGCAGTCTCGACTCCGGGACACCCATGAACACTGAAGCTTTCTTT. Amino acids: CASSLDSGTPMNTEAFF.

The chain combines TRBV6-1 with TRBJ1-5; 7 positions agree with TRBD1. Germline V gives CDR1 MNHNS, CDR2 SASEGT. V trimming: 6 bases; J trimming: 3 bases; junction bases outside the gene matches: 8. The CDR3 consists of 15 residues. The CDR3 bases are TGTGCCAGCAGCCCGACAGGGTTAATCAATCAGCCCCAGCATTTT. Its protein is CASSPTGLINQPQHF.

The rearrangement uses TRBV19 and TRBJ2-2, with 9 nucleotides matching TRBD1. V shed 6 bases and J 7 bases; nucleotides not matched to a gene: 12. The CDR3 covers 16 residues. CDR1 is LNHDA and CDR2 is SQIVND in the germline V gene (reference sequence). In DNA form, the CDR3 reads TGTGCCAGTAGAACAACCGGGACAGGGATCAGCGGGGAGCTGTTTTTT. As protein: CASRTTGTGISGELFF.

The sample holds a few counts of this clonotype. The rearrangement joins TRBV5-6 to TRBJ2-1; D not resolved. CDR1 SGHDT and CDR2 YYEEEE come from the germline V gene. The CDR3 is made up of 12 amino acids. Trimming stripped 0 bases from V and 9 bases from J, with 7 bases between. The DNA for the CDR3 is TGTGCCAGCAGCTTGGTGGGCGGTGAGCAGTTCTTC. It specifies CASSLVGGEQFF.

V and J are TRBV20-1 and TRBJ2-3; a possible D gene is TRBD2 (6 bases). V lost 4 bases and J 5 bases, leaving 13 bases between the germline ends. The CDR3 totals 13 residues. Per the germline V gene, CDR1 is DFQATT and CDR2 is SNEGSKA (reference sequence). CDR3: CSATSSVKDTQYF. DNA for the CDR3: TGCAGTGCTACGTCTAGCGTAAAAGATACGCAGTATTTT.

This clonotype appeared a few times. The chain links TRBV7-9 to TRBJ2-1, with 12 positions matching TRBD2. Germline CDR1 and CDR2: SEHNR and FQNEAQ (reference sequence). The CDR3 has 16 amino acids. J was trimmed by 4 bases and V by 2 bases; bases with no gene match: 3. The CDR3, as DNA: TGTGCCAGCAGCTTACTGGGACTAGCGGGTTACAATGAGCAGTTCTTC. Amino acids: CASSLLGLAGYNEQFF.

This clonotype appeared a few times. The chain links TRBV7-2 to TRBJ2-7, with unresolved D. V was cut by 1 base and J by 2 bases, with 9 bases left in between. CDR3 length: 14 residues. Looked up from germline, CDR1 is SGHTA and CDR2 is FQGNSA. The CDR3 reads CASSLDPSPYEQYF. Here the CDR3 DNA reads TGTGCCAGCAGCTTAGACCCCAGTCCCTACGAGCAGTACTTC. Full variable domain (rest looked up from reference TRBV7-2 and TRBJ2-7): GAGVSQSPSNKVTEKGKDVELRCDPISGHTALYWYRQSLGQGLEFLIYFQGNSAPDKSGLPSDRFSAERTGGSVSTLTIQRTQQEDSAVYLCASSLDPSPYEQYFGPGTRLTVT.

This clonotype has a handful of counts. The genes are TRBV4-3 and TRBJ1-2; D is possibly TRBD1 (5 bases). Per the germline V gene, CDR1 is LGHNA and CDR2 is YSLEER. V lost 4 bases and J lost 9, with 18 bases in between. This CDR3 is 14 amino acids long. The CDR3 is CASSPWDGAQSYTF. Written as DNA, the CDR3 is TGCGCCAGCAGCCCATGGGACGGGGCCCAAAGCTACACCTTC.

In its sample, this clonotype was seen a few times. This chain links TRBV6-1 with TRBJ1-2, with D tentatively TRBD1 (6 bases). Deletions cut 5 bases from V and 7 bases from J, with 14 bases between. In germline, CDR1 is MNHNS, CDR2 SASEGT. The CDR3 is 13 residues long. This CDR3 is CASSRNRVGGYTF. CDR3 DNA: TGTGCCAGCAGTCGCAACAGGGTCGGTGGCTACACCTTC.

The V call is TRBV7-9, the J call TRBJ1-1; D is undetermined. The V end was cut by 5 bases, the J end by 3 bases, with 22 bases between. The CDR3 covers 17 residues. The germline CDR1 and CDR2 sequences are SEHNR and FQNEAQ (reference sequence). CDR3 in DNA: TGTGCCAGCAGCCCATTTAGTAGGATTTGGCGGGACACTGAAGCTTTCTTT. It specifies CASSPFSRIWRDTEAFF.

The rearrangement uses TRBV20-1 and TRBJ2-1; 8 positions match TRBD2. CDR1 DFQATT and CDR2 SNEGSKA come from the germline V gene (reference sequence). The CDR3 consists of 13 residues. V was clipped by 2 bases and J by 8 bases; unmatched bases: 5. In DNA, the CDR3 is TGCAGTGCTAGATTGCGGGAGGCGTATGAGCAGTTCTTC. Protein sequence: CSARLREAYEQFF.

The chain recombines TRBV28 with TRBJ2-3; 7 bases fit TRBD2. V was clipped by 3 bases and J by 3 bases; unmatched bases: 9. CDR1 and CDR2 (germline): MDHEN, SYDVKM. The CDR3 runs to 16 residues. As DNA, the CDR3 is TGTGCCAGCAGTTTGAATCCGGGAGGAGGGACAGATACGCAGTATTTT. This sequence encodes CASSLNPGGGTDTQYF.

V is TRBV20-1 and J is TRBJ1-1; perhaps TRBD1 as D (6 bases). From germline, CDR1 is DFQATT and CDR2 SNEGSKA (reference sequence). The CDR3 sequence is 13 residues long. The V end was cut by 2 bases, the J end by 4 bases, with 11 bases between. The CDR3 loop reads CSARLTGPTEAFF. The CDR3 bases are TGCAGTGCTAGACTAACAGGGCCCACTGAAGCTTTCTTT.